This entry is about one T cell receptor (beta chain). Its antigen is not identified. Random hexamers were used to reverse transcribe roughly 0.5 to 1 ug of RNA. Amplification of TCR beta CDR3 was carried out by immunoSEQ multiplex PCR, which covered 54 Vbeta and 13 Jbeta segments. TCRdb reprocessed the immunoSEQ multiplex PCR reads with MiXCR, giving one entry per CDR3 protein. The sample carries approximately 150,000 distinct CDR3 sequences, less than 95% recorded once. The data stem from a study of CD8 T cells in Susac syndrome. Study-wide results and limits: In its TCR sequencing and HLA analysis, the study acknowledged that the number of individuals was relatively small.

Sequencing of TCR beta, carried out with a high-throughput approach, was applied to CD8+ and CD4+ T cells from the blood. Negative isolation was applied to CD8+ and CD4+ T cells, and FACS enrichment was applied to TEMRA cells. CDR3 length: 15 residues. Trimming at V came to 6 bases and at J to 3 bases, leaving 14 bases not matched to a gene. CDR1 and CDR2 (germline): DFQATT, SNEGSKA (reference sequence). The sequencing sample was made of CD4+ T cells from PBMCs. The V call is TRBV20-1, the J call TRBJ2-7; 7 positions agree with TRBD1. The receptor's source is a human donor in good health. This CDR3 is CSAGQATGSIYEQYF. The CDR3 DNA reads as TGCAGTGCCGGACAGGCGACAGGGAGCATCTACGAGCAGTACTTC.